This T cell receptor (beta chain) was found in a study of early T cells in non-severe SARS-CoV-2 infection. The overall study: From unsorted whole blood, bulk RNA was sequenced, and the chains remained unpaired. Study outcomes and limitations: Matching against VDJdb likely underestimated virus-specific expansions, favoring anti-spike CD8.

TCRdb passed the 5' RACE reads through MiXCR, listing each CDR3 protein once. The sample lists roughly 28,000 distinct CDR3 sequences; around 4.6% were seen once. This CDR3 contains 12 residues. With 6 bases clipped from V and 4 bases from J, the junction kept 3 bases outside the gene matches. Germline CDR1 MNHEY, CDR2 SVGAGI. This clonotype was counted at least ten times. What it binds is not known. Sample: whole blood. The TCR originated in an adult who was a healthcare worker with PCR-confirmed SARS-CoV-2 infection or an uninfected control (not recorded which). The chain combines TRBV6-5 with TRBJ2-7, with TRBD2 matching over 7 bases. The CDR3 spells CASSGRKYEQYF. The CDR3 DNA reads TGTGCCAGCAGCGGGAGGAAATACGAGCAGTACTTC.